This T cell receptor (beta chain) is drawn from a study of blood T cell repertoires in COVID-19. Across the whole study: Spain, Italy and the United States supplied samples that represented acute and convalescent COVID-19. Sample material is recorded as cDNA or gDNA derived from T cells, B-cell-depleted T cells, or PBMCs.

The authors' processing: By means of reference gene primer amplification, nucleated cell counts were estimated. The assay was immunoSEQ multiplex PCR, and TCRdb's table has in-frame clones only and misses some. That table furnishes V, J and clone size, whereas the DNA furnished D and trimming. The sample consists of roughly 11,000 clones, 85% to 90% of them appearing once. This CDR3 region has 14 residues. Per the germline V gene, CDR1 is SGHNT and CDR2 is YENEEA. V gave up 4 bases and J gave up 5 bases; unmatched junction bases: 6. Source material: peripheral blood. V gene TRBV11-3 combines with J gene TRBJ2-7; the match to TRBD2 covers 9 bases. The source is an older woman with active COVID-19. The CDR3: CASSSGTSSHEQYF. DNA of the CDR3: TGTGCCAGCAGCTCGGGGACTAGCAGCCACGAGCAGTACTTC.